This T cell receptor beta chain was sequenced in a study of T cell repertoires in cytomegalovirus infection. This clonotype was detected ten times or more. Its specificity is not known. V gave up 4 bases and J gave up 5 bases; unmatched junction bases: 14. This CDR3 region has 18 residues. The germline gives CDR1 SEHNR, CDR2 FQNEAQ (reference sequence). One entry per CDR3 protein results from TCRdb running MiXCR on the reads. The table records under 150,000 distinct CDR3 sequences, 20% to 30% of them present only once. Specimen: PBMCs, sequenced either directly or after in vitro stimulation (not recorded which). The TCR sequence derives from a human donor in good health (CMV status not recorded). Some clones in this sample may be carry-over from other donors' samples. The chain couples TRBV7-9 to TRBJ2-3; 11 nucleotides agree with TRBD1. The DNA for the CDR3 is TGTGCCAGCAGCTCCTCCTACGGGGACAGGGGGACGAGAGATACGCAGTATTTT. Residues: CASSSSYGDRGTRDTQYF. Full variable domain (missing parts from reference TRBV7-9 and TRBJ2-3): DTGVSQNPRHKITKRGQNVTFRCDPISEHNRLYWYRQTLGQGPEFLTYFQNEAQLEKSRLLSDRFSAERPKGSFSTLEIQRTEQGDSAMYLCASSSSYGDRGTRDTQYFGPGTRLTVL.